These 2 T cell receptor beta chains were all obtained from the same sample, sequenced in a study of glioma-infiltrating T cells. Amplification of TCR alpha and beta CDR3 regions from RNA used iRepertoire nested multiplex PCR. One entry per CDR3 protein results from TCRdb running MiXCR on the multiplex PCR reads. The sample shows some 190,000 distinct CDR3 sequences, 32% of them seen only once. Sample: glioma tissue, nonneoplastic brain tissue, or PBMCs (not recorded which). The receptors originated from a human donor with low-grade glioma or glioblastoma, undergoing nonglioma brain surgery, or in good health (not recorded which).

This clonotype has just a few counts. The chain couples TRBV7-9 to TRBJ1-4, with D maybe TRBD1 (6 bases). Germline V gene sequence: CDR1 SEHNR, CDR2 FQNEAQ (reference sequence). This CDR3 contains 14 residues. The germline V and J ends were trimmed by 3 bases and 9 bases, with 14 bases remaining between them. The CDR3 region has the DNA TGTGCCAGCAGCTTCAGGGGAACAGAAAAAAAACTGTTTTTT. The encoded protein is CASSFRGTEKKLFF.

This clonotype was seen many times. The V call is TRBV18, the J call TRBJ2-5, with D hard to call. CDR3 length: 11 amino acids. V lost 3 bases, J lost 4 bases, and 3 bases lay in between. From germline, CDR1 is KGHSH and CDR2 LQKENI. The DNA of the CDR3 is TGTGCCAGCTCACCGTTAGAGACCCAGTACTTC. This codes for CASSPLETQYF.